These 11 T cell receptor beta chains were all obtained from the same sample, sequenced in a study of response to subunit inactivated influenza vaccine. A single record per CDR3 protein comes from TCRdb applying MiXCR to the RT-PCR reads. This table holds roughly 550,000 distinct CDR3 sequences, roughly 25% found once. These data are also associated with another study on T cells expressing NK-cell markers. From that study: What made the TCR beta cDNA was 5'RACE template switching with UMIs.

Specimen: CD4+ T cells sorted from PBMCs, collected 11 to 12 days after vaccination. These receptors were taken from a man aged 50 to 60 who received an inactivated influenza vaccine.

The V call is TRBV29-1, the J call TRBJ2-3, with unresolved D. Germline CDR1 and CDR2: SQVTM and ANQGSEA. This CDR3 has 10 amino acids. V dropped 3 bases and J dropped 5 bases, with 3 bases sitting between them. The CDR3 region is CSVDGDTQYF. As DNA, the CDR3 is TGCAGCGTTGATGGAGATACGCAGTATTTT.

The gene calls are TRBV28 and TRBJ1-2; D gene ambiguous. The CDR3 length is 12 residues. Germline V CDR1 and CDR2: MDHEN, SYDVKM. V was pared by 4 bases and J by 9 bases, with 12 bases between. CDR3 in DNA: TGTGCCAGCAGTTGGGAGAGGAGGAGCTACACCTTC. Amino acids: CASSWERRSYTF.

The J gene is TRBJ2-2, the V gene TRBV7-6, with a weak D call TRBD1 (6 bases). V lost 1 base and J 1 base, leaving 22 bases between the germline ends. This CDR3 region has 20 residues. Germline V CDR1 and CDR2: SGHVS, FNYEAQ. The CDR3 nucleotides are TGTGCCAGCAGCTTAGTGGGGGCCTCCAGCATACTTTTGAACACCGGGGAGCTGTTTTTT. Protein: CASSLVGASSILLNTGELFF.

This clonotype was counted only a few times. J is TRBJ2-7 and V is TRBV5-1; 9 bases agree with TRBD1. V lost 3 bases and J lost 5; bases outside the gene matches: 6. The germline gives CDR1 SGHRS, CDR2 YFSETQ. The CDR3 is 14 amino acids. This CDR3 reads CASSYGTGNNEQYF. Here the CDR3 DNA reads TGCGCCAGCAGCTATGGGACAGGGAACAACGAGCAGTACTTC.

The chain joins TRBV13 to TRBJ2-7; weak D call: TRBD2 (5 bases). CDR1 and CDR2 (germline): PRHDT, FYEKMQ (reference sequence). The CDR3 has 14 amino acids. Trimming shortened V by 5 bases and J by 3 bases, and 14 bases separated the two germline ends. The CDR3: CASSSWASSYEQYF. CDR3 nucleotide sequence: TGTGCCAGCAGCAGCTGGGCTAGCAGCTACGAGCAGTACTTC.

The chain carries TRBV5-1 and TRBJ2-3, with 14 bases lining up with TRBD2. The germline V gene encodes CDR1 SGHRS and CDR2 YFSETQ. The ends lost 3 bases at V and 4 bases at J; junction bases unmatched: 7. The CDR3 sequence is 17 residues long. This chain's CDR3 is CASSYYGTSGSADTQYF. The CDR3 DNA is TGCGCCAGCAGCTATTATGGGACTAGCGGGAGTGCAGATACGCAGTATTTT.

Many counts were recorded for this clonotype. The chain employs TRBV6-5 and TRBJ2-2, with 11 bases lining up with TRBD1. The germline gives CDR1 MNHEY, CDR2 SVGAGI. There are 17 residues in the CDR3. V shed 7 bases, J shed 4 bases, and the junction held 11 bases outside the gene matches. In DNA form, the CDR3 reads TGTGCCAGCAAACCAATGGCCGGGACAGGGGGCACCGGGGAGCTGTTTTTT. It is translated as CASKPMAGTGGTGELFF.

This chain connects TRBV4-2 to TRBJ2-1; 8 nucleotides align to TRBD1. V was pared by 4 bases and J by 8 bases, with 10 bases of the junction left unmatched. The CDR3 extends over 15 amino acids. CDR1 and CDR2 (germline): LGHNA, YNFKEQ. This CDR3 reads CASSPSTGAMYEQFF. The CDR3 DNA reads as TGTGCCAGCAGCCCGTCGACAGGGGCGATGTATGAGCAGTTCTTC.

This clonotype appeared a few times. This chain uses TRBV20-1 with TRBJ2-5, with TRBD1 as a possible D gene (5 bases). V was cut by 5 bases and J by 5 bases, with 12 bases left in between. Germline assignment: CDR1 DFQATT and CDR2 SNEGSKA (reference sequence). This CDR3 contains 12 residues. CDR3 protein: CSAGQGWETQYF. The CDR3 nucleotides are TGCAGTGCTGGCCAGGGATGGGAGACCCAGTACTTC.

The chain couples TRBV7-9 to TRBJ2-5, with 11 bases lining up with TRBD1. This CDR3 contains 15 residues. The trim removed 5 bases at V and 3 bases at J, leaving 5 bases unmatched. Germline V gene data show CDR1 as SEHNR and CDR2 as FQNEAQ (reference sequence). Here the CDR3 reads CASSQWTGGEETQYF. In DNA form, the CDR3 reads TGTGCCAGCAGCCAATGGACAGGGGGCGAAGAGACCCAGTACTTC.

In this sample, this clonotype turned up a few times. The genes are TRBV6-1 and TRBJ2-3; 11 bases fit TRBD2. Trimming cost V 6 bases and J 4 bases; bases outside gene matches: 6. The CDR3 has 15 amino acids. Germline assignment: CDR1 MNHNS and CDR2 SASEGT. The CDR3 bases are TGTGCCAGCAGCATAGCGGGAGGGCCCCCAGATACGCAGTATTTT. It translates to CASSIAGGPPDTQYF.